This TCR beta chain appears in the sequencing data of a study of response to subunit inactivated influenza vaccine. The CDR3 is 16 amino acids. The V gene lost 0 bases and the J gene lost 5 bases, with 17 bases spanning the gap. Germline loops: CDR1 DFQATT, CDR2 SNEGSKA (reference sequence). TCRdb analysed the RT-PCR reads with MiXCR anew, one entry per CDR3 protein. This sample has over 650,000 distinct CDR3 sequences, with roughly 20% found just once. The specimen comprised PBMCs from blood, sampled approximately 5 days after vaccination. This clonotype was sampled from a middle-aged man who received an inactivated influenza vaccine. The chain recombines TRBV20-1 with TRBJ2-1; D is possibly TRBD1 or TRBD2 (5 bases each). CDR3 DNA sequence: TGCAGTGCTAGAGATCTGAAGGGGACCCAAGACAATGAGCAGTTCTTC. This gives the protein CSARDLKGTQDNEQFF.